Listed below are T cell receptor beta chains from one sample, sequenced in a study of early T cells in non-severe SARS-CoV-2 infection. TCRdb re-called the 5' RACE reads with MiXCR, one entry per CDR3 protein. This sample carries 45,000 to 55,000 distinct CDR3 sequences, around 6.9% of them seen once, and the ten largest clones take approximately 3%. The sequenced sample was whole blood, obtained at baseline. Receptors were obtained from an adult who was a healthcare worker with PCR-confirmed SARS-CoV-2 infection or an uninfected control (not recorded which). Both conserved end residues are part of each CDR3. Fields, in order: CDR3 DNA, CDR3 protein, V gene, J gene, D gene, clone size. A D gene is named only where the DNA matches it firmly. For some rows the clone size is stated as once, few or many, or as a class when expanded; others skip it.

CDR3 DNA: TGCAGCGTAGCACAGGGGATGATCTACGAGCAGTACTTC
CDR3 protein: CSVAQGMIYEQYF
V gene: TRBV29-1
J gene: TRBJ2-7
D gene: TRBD1
clone size: many

CDR3 DNA: TGTGCCAGCAGCTCCCGACTGAATACTAACTATGGCTACACCTTC
CDR3 protein: CASSSRLNTNYGYTF
V gene: TRBV7-9
J gene: TRBJ1-2
D gene: .
clone size: .

CDR3 DNA: TGCAGCGCCCGAGGCCCCGGGACACGAGCCGGGACTTTCTTT
CDR3 protein: CSARGPGTRAGTFF
V gene: TRBV29-1
J gene: TRBJ1-1
D gene: .
clone size: many

CDR3 DNA: TGTGCCAGCATACCCTCCCGCGGACAGGGGGCTGGGACTGAAGCTTTCTTT
CDR3 protein: CASIPSRGQGAGTEAFF
V gene: TRBV27
J gene: TRBJ1-1
D gene: TRBD1
clone size: many

CDR3 DNA: TGTGCCAGCTCAGCGTTACCAGGGGGCTCTAATATAAAGGGCACTGAAGCTTTCTTT
CDR3 protein: CASSALPGGSNIKGTEAFF
V gene: TRBV18
J gene: TRBJ1-1
D gene: TRBD1
clone size: .

CDR3 DNA: TGTGCCAGCAGTTACTCATCGGGTCAGCCCCAGCATTTT
CDR3 protein: CASSYSSGQPQHF
V gene: TRBV6-5
J gene: TRBJ1-5
D gene: .
clone size: .

CDR3 DNA: TGTGCCAGCAGTATGGCTTTCACGAACACTGAAGCTTTCTTT
CDR3 protein: CASSMAFTNTEAFF
V gene: TRBV12-3/TRBV12-4
J gene: TRBJ1-1
D gene: .
clone size: .

CDR3 DNA: TGTGCCAGCAGCGTAGACGCGCGGAATCCCTACTCTGGGGCCAACGTCCTGACTTTC
CDR3 protein: CASSVDARNPYSGANVLTF
V gene: TRBV9
J gene: TRBJ2-6
D gene: .
clone size: few

CDR3 DNA: TGTGCCTGGAGTCACGACACTGAAGCTTTCTTT
CDR3 protein: CAWSHDTEAFF
V gene: TRBV30
J gene: TRBJ1-1
D gene: .
clone size: few

CDR3 DNA: TGTGCCAGCAGCTTTACCCGACAGGGGGCTTACGAGCAGTACTTC
CDR3 protein: CASSFTRQGAYEQYF
V gene: TRBV7-9
J gene: TRBJ2-7
D gene: TRBD1
clone size: .

CDR3 DNA: TGTGCCAGCAGTTGGGGGGAATCCGGGGAGCTGTTTTTT
CDR3 protein: CASSWGESGELFF
V gene: TRBV6-6
J gene: TRBJ2-2
D gene: .
clone size: .

CDR3 DNA: TGCGCCAGCAGCTTGGGGGTTGGAGGGGACGCCCACACAGATACGCAGTATTTT
CDR3 protein: CASSLGVGGDAHTDTQYF
V gene: TRBV5-1
J gene: TRBJ2-3
D gene: .
clone size: .

CDR3 DNA: TGTGCCAGCAGGGGTACAGGGGAGAGTGAAGCTTTCTTT
CDR3 protein: CASRGTGESEAFF
V gene: TRBV6-5
J gene: TRBJ1-1
D gene: TRBD1
clone size: few

CDR3 DNA: TGTGCCAGCAGTGCCCGACAGGGCAGGGGAGAGACCCAGTACTTC
CDR3 protein: CASSARQGRGETQYF
V gene: TRBV6-1
J gene: TRBJ2-5
D gene: TRBD1
clone size: many

CDR3 DNA: TGTGCCATCCGGATGGGACAGGGCAACAATGAGCAGTTCTTC
CDR3 protein: CAIRMGQGNNEQFF
V gene: TRBV10-3
J gene: TRBJ2-1
D gene: TRBD1
clone size: many

CDR3 DNA: TGCAGCGTGGGATGGGGAGAGACCCAGTACTTC
CDR3 protein: CSVGWGETQYF
V gene: TRBV29-1
J gene: TRBJ2-5
D gene: .
clone size: many

CDR3 DNA: TGCAGTGCTAGAGATCCGAGGATTGCGGTCCACGAGCAGTACTTC
CDR3 protein: CSARDPRIAVHEQYF
V gene: TRBV20-1
J gene: TRBJ2-7
D gene: .
clone size: many